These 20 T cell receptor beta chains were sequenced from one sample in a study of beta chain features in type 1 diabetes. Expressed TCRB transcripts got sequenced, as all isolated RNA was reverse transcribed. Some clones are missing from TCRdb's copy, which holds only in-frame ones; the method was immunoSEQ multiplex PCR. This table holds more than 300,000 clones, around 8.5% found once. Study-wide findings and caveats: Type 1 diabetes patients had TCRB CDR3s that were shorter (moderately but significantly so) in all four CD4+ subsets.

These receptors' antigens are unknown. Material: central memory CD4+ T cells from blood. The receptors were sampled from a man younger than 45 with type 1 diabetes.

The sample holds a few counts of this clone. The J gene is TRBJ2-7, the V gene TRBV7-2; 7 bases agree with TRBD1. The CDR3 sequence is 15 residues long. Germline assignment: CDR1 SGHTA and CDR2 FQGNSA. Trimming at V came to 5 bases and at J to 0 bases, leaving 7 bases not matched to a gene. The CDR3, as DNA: TGTGCCAGCAGCACGCGGACAGGTCTCTCCTACGAGCAGTACTTC. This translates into CASSTRTGLSYEQYF. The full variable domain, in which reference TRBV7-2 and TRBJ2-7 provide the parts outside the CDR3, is GAGVSQSPSNKVTEKGKDVELRCDPISGHTALYWYRQSLGQGLEFLIYFQGNSAPDKSGLPSDRFSAERTGGSVSTLTIQRTQQEDSAVYLCASSTRTGLSYEQYFGPGTRLTVT.

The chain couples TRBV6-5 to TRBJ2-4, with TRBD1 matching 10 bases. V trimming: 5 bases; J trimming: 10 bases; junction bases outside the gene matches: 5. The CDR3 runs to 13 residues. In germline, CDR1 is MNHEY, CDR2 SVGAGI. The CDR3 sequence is CASSLDRGDIQYF. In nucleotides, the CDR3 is TGTGCCAGCAGTCTGGACAGGGGGGATATTCAGTACTTC.

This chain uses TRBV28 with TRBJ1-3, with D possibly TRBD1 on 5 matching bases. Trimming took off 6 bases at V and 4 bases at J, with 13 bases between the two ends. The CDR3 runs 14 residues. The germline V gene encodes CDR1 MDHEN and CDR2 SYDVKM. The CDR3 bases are TGTGCCAGCAGACTCACGGGGACCGGAAACACCATATATTTT. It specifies CASRLTGTGNTIYF.

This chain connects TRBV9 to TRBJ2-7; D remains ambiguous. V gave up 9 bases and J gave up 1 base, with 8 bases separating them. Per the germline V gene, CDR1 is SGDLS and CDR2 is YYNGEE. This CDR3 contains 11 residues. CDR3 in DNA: TGTGCCAACCCGGGTTCCTACGAGCAGTACTTC. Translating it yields CANPGSYEQYF.

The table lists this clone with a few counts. The CDR3 DNA is TGTGCCAGCAGCTTCCGGGACAGGGCCGCCGGGCAAAACACCGGGGAGCTGTTTTTT. It codes for CASSFRDRAAGQNTGELFF. This rearrangement joins TRBV9 to TRBJ2-2; 9 bases match TRBD1. CDR1 SGDLS and CDR2 YYNGEE come from the germline V gene. Trimming cost V 4 bases and J 2 bases; bases outside gene matches: 15. This CDR3 contains 19 residues.

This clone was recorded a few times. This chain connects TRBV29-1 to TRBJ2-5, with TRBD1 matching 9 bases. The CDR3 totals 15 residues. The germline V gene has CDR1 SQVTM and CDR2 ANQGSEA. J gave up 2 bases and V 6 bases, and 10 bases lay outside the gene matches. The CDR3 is CSVALGTGMQETQYF. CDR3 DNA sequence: TGCAGCGTCGCACTTGGGACAGGGATGCAAGAGACCCAGTACTTC.

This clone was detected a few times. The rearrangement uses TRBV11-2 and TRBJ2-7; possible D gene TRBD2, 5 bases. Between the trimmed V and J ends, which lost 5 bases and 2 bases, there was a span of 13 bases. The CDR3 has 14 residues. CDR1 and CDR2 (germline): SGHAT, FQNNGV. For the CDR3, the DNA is TGTGCCAGCAGCCCCCGGACTGCGGCCTACGAGCAGTACTTC. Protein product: CASSPRTAAYEQYF.

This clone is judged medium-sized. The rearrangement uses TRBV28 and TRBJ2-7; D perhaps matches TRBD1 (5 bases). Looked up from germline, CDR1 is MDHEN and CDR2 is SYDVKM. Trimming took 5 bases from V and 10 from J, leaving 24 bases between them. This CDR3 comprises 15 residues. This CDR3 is CASSPARGRPVDQYF. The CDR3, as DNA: TGTGCCAGCAGTCCCGCTAGGGGCCGCCCGGTGGATCAGTACTTC. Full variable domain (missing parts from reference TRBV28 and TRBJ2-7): DVKVTQSSRYLVKRTGEKVFLECVQDMDHENMFWYRQDPGLGLRLIYFSYDVKMKEKGDIPEGYSVSREKKERFSLILESASTNQTSMYLCASSPARGRPVDQYFGPGTRLTVT.

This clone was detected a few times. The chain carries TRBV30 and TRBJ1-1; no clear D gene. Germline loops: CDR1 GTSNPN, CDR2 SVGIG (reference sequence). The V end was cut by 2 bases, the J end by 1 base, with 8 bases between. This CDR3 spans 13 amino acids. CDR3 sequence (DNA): TGTGCCTGGAGTCCGGACGGGAACACTGAAGCTTTCTTT. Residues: CAWSPDGNTEAFF.

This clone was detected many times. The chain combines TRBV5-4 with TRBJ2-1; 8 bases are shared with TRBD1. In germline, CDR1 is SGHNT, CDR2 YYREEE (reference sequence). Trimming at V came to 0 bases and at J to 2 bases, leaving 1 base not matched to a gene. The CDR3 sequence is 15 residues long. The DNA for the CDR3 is TGTGCCAGCAGCTTGGAGGGACAGGCCTACAATGAGCAGTTCTTC. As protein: CASSLEGQAYNEQFF. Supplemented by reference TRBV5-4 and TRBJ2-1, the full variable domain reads ETGVTQSPTHLIKTRGQQVTLRCSSQSGHNTVSWYQQALGQGPQFIFQYYREEENGRGNFPPRFSGLQFPNYSSELNVNALELDDSALYLCASSLEGQAYNEQFFGPGTRLTVL.

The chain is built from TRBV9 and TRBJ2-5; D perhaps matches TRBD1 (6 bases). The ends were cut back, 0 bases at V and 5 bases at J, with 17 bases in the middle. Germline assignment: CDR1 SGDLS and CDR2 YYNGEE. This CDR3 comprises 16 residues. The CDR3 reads CASSVEAGALLETQYF. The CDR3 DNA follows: TGTGCCAGCAGCGTAGAAGCAGGGGCGTTACTGGAGACCCAGTACTTC.

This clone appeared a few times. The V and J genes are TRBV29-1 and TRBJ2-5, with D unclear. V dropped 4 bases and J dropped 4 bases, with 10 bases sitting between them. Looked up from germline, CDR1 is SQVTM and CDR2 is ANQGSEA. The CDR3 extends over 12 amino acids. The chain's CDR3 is CSVGAGGETQYF. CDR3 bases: TGCAGCGTTGGGGCAGGTGGAGAGACCCAGTACTTC.

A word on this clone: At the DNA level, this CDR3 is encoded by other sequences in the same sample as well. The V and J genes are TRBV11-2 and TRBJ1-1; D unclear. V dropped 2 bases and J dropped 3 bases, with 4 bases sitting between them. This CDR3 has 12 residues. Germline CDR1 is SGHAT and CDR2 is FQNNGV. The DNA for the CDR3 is TGTGCCAGCAGCTTAAGTGACACTGAAGCTTTCTTT. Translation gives CASSLSDTEAFF. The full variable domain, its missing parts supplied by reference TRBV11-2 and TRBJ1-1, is EAGVAQSPRYKIIEKRQSVAFWCNPISGHATLYWYQQILGQGPKLLIQFQNNGVVDDSQLPKDRFSAERLKGVDSTLKIQPAKLEDSAVYLCASSLSDTEAFFGQGTRLTVV.

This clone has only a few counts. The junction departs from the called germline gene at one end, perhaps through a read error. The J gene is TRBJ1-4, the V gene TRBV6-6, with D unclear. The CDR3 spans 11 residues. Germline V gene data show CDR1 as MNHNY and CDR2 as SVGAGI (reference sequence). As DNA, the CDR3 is TGTGCCAGCAGTTCCCGAGGGTATCTGAGTTTT. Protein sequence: CASSSRGYLSF.

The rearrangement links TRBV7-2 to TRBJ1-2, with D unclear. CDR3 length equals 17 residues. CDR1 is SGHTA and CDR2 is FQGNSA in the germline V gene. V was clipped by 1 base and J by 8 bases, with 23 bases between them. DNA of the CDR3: TGTGCCAGCAGCTTAGATTCTGGGAGCCGAGGGAACGGAGGCTACACCTTC. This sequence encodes CASSLDSGSRGNGGYTF. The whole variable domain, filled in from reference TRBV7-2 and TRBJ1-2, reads GAGVSQSPSNKVTEKGKDVELRCDPISGHTALYWYRQSLGQGLEFLIYFQGNSAPDKSGLPSDRFSAERTGGSVSTLTIQRTQQEDSAVYLCASSLDSGSRGNGGYTFGSGTRLTVV.

This chain's CDR3 is CASSYGTDGNTIYF. CDR3 sequence (DNA): TGTGCCAGCAGCTACGGGACAGACGGAAACACCATATATTTT. The V and J genes are TRBV6-1 and TRBJ1-3, with 7 nucleotides matching TRBD1. Trimming took 6 bases from V and 4 from J; bases not matched to a gene: 6. Germline values: CDR1 MNHNS, CDR2 SASEGT. The CDR3 loop spans 14 amino acids.

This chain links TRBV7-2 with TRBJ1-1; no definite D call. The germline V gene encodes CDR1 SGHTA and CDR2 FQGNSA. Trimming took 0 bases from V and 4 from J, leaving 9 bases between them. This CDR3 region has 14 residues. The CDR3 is CASSLAGESTEAFF. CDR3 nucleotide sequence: TGTGCCAGCAGCTTAGCTGGGGAGTCCACTGAAGCTTTCTTT.

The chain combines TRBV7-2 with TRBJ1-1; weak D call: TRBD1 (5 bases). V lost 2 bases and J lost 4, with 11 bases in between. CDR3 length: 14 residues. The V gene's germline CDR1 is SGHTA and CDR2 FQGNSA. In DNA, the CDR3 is TGTGCCAGCAGCTTATTGGGGGTCGGCACTGAAGCTTTCTTT. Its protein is CASSLLGVGTEAFF.

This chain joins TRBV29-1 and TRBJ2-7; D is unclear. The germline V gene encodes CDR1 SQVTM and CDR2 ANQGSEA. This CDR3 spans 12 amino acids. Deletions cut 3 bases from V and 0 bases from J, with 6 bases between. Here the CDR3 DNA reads TGCAGCGTTGACAACGGCTCCTACGAGCAGTACTTC. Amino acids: CSVDNGSYEQYF.

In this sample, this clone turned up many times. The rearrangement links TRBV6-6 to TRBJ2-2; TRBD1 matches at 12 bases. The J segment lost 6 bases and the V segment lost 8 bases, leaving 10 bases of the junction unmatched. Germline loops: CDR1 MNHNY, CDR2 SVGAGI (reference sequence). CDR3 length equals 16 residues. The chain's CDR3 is CASCQGDRGLAGELFF. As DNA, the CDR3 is TGTGCCAGCTGTCAAGGGGACAGGGGGCTTGCCGGGGAGCTGTTTTTT.